Presented here are 25 T cell receptor beta chains from one specimen sequenced in a study of radiation and T cells in renal cell carcinoma. The treatment here: 15 Gy SBRT to primary tumor, nephrectomy 4 weeks later. Only in-frame clones appear in the TCRdb table, and some are missing; sequencing was by immunoSEQ multiplex PCR. The repertoire holds 16,000 or so clones, with approximately 53% as singletons. Sequenced here: tumor tissue, sampled from a patient whose treatment included radiotherapy and nephrectomy. The origin of the receptors is a woman aged 60-70 years with renal cell carcinoma.

The chain couples TRBV6-1 to TRBJ2-3; D remains ambiguous. CDR1 is MNHNS and CDR2 is SASEGT in the germline V gene. The CDR3 sequence is 13 residues long. Trimming pared 7 bases from V and 2 bases from J, leaving 10 bases between. CDR3 amino acids: CASKFENTDTQYF. The CDR3 DNA sequence: TGTGCCAGCAAGTTCGAGAACACAGATACGCAGTATTTT.

This chain uses TRBV5-1 with TRBJ2-5, with TRBD1 matching over 8 bases. This CDR3 contains 16 residues. Germline CDR1 and CDR2: SGHRS and YFSETQ. V shed 0 bases and J 4 bases; nucleotides not matched to a gene: 8. The CDR3 DNA follows: TGCGCCAGCAGCTTGGCTTCAGGGGGCAAGGGAGAGACCCAGTACTTC. This gives the protein CASSLASGGKGETQYF.

The rearrangement links TRBV18 to TRBJ2-7, with D perhaps given as TRBD1 or TRBD2 (5 bases each). CDR3 length equals 14 residues. Between the trimmed V and J ends, which lost 6 bases and 0 bases, there was a span of 12 bases. From germline, CDR1 is KGHSH and CDR2 LQKENI. This chain's CDR3 is CASSPGRSSYEQYF. The CDR3 coding sequence is TGTGCCAGCTCTCCGGGACGGAGCTCCTACGAGCAGTACTTC.

This chain connects TRBV5-1 to TRBJ1-2; D is possibly TRBD1 (6 bases). V dropped 4 bases and J dropped 7 bases, with 20 bases sitting between them. Germline V lookup: CDR1 SGHRS, CDR2 YFSETQ. The CDR3 loop spans 15 amino acids. The CDR3 bases are TGCGCCAGCAGCCCCGGGGGCGGACTTGACGGTGGCTACACCTTC. Translated: CASSPGGGLDGGYTF.

This chain joins TRBV7-8 and TRBJ2-7, with D perhaps TRBD2 (6 bases). The CDR3 consists of 15 residues. Germline V lookup: CDR1 SGHVS, CDR2 FQNEAQ. Trimming pared 0 bases from V and 3 bases from J, leaving 12 bases between. Written as DNA, the CDR3 is TGTGCCAGCAGCTTAGCGGACGGGAGAGGCTACGAGCAGTACTTC. Its translation: CASSLADGRGYEQYF.

This clone was found a few times. The chain links TRBV27 to TRBJ2-2, with D uncertain. The CDR3 is made up of 11 amino acids. Trimming pared 3 bases from V and 6 bases from J, leaving 2 bases between. CDR1 and CDR2 (germline): MNHEY, SMNVEV (reference sequence). CDR3 nucleotide sequence: TGTGCCAGCAGTTTTGCCGGGGAGCTGTTTTTT. Translating gives CASSFAGELFF.

This clone was observed a few times. The CDR3 region is CASSSGQGKPSGNTIYF. The CDR3 DNA follows: TGTGCCAGCAGTTCTGGACAGGGCAAACCCTCTGGAAACACCATATATTTT. The chain recombines TRBV27 with TRBJ1-3; 8 nucleotides match TRBD1. The CDR3 contains 17 residues. Germline CDR1 MNHEY, CDR2 SMNVEV (reference sequence). The trim removed 4 bases at V and 0 bases at J, leaving 8 bases unmatched.

This clone has at least ten counts. The chain is built from TRBV2 and TRBJ2-3, with TRBD1 as a possible D gene (6 bases). The V end was cut by 10 bases, the J end by 1 base, with 12 bases between. CDR3 length: 13 amino acids. From germline, CDR1 is SNHLY and CDR2 FYNNEI. The CDR3 sequence: CATYRVGTDTQYF. DNA of the CDR3: TGTGCCACATACAGGGTGGGCACAGATACGCAGTATTTT.

The chain couples TRBV29-1 to TRBJ2-2; TRBD1 or TRBD2 may be the D gene (5 bases each). Germline loops: CDR1 SQVTM, CDR2 ANQGSEA. Trimming pared 0 bases from V and 5 bases from J, leaving 16 bases between. The CDR3 loop spans 16 amino acids. Here the CDR3 reads CSVEEGAGLYTGELFF. The CDR3 nucleotides are TGCAGCGTTGAAGAAGGGGCGGGTCTTTATACCGGGGAGCTGTTTTTT.

The rearrangement uses TRBV18 and TRBJ2-7, with 11 bases lining up with TRBD1. V was pared by 6 bases and J by 6 bases, with 7 bases of the junction left unmatched. This CDR3 region has 14 residues. Germline CDR1 KGHSH, CDR2 LQKENI. The CDR3 loop is CASSLGQGAGEQYF. CDR3 in DNA: TGTGCCAGCTCGCTCGGACAGGGGGCTGGCGAGCAGTACTTC.

This chain uses TRBV5-6 with TRBJ2-7, with D maybe TRBD1 (5 bases). This CDR3 region has 14 residues. Germline lookup yields CDR1 SGHDT and CDR2 YYEEEE. Trimming took off 4 bases at V and 2 bases at J, with 13 bases between the two ends. The CDR3 reads CASSRPGQAYEQYF. CDR3 in DNA: TGTGCCAGCAGCAGGCCCGGACAAGCCTACGAGCAGTACTTC.

This clone is termed medium-sized. The chain joins TRBV11-2 to TRBJ1-1; tentative D call: TRBD1 (5 bases). The germline CDR1 and CDR2 sequences are SGHAT and FQNNGV. The CDR3 loop spans 16 amino acids. Trimming shortened V by 4 bases and J by 4 bases, and 19 bases separated the two germline ends. The CDR3 nucleotides read TGTGCCAGCAGCTCCTTCCAGGGTGTCGGGAGCACTGAAGCTTTCTTT. Protein product: CASSSFQGVGSTEAFF.

Points on this clone: Its ends do not fully match the called genes, so a read error is possible. The genes are TRBV5-8 and TRBJ1-4; D is perhaps TRBD1 (5 bases). Germline CDR1 reads SGHTS; CDR2 reads YDEGEE. The CDR3 runs to 16 residues. The CDR3 bases are TGTGCCAGCAGCTTGGACTCGGCAGGGACTACTGAAAAACTGTTTTTT. Protein product: CASSLDSAGTTEKLFF.

This clone occurred a few times. J is TRBJ2-1 and V is TRBV20-1; possibly TRBD2 for D (6 bases). The V gene's germline CDR1 is DFQATT and CDR2 SNEGSKA (reference sequence). Trimming stripped 5 bases from V and 8 bases from J, with 10 bases between. This CDR3 is built from 11 residues. The CDR3 nucleotides read TGCAGTGCTCTTCGGAGGGATGAGCAGTTCTTC. Amino acids: CSALRRDEQFF.

This clone was detected many times. The chain uses TRBV28 and TRBJ2-7; D is ambiguous. Between the trimmed V and J ends, which lost 2 bases and 0 bases, there was a span of 2 bases. There are 12 residues in the CDR3. Germline V gene sequence: CDR1 MDHEN, CDR2 SYDVKM. The DNA for the CDR3 is TGTGCCAGCAGTTTAAACTCCTACGAGCAGTACTTC. This translates into CASSLNSYEQYF.

The table lists this clone with a few counts. The chain carries TRBV12-1 and TRBJ1-1. TRBV12-1 is a pseudogene segment. CDR3 length equals 15 residues. The CDR3 region has the DNA TGTGCCAGCAGCTTTGTTCCGGGACGGCGCACTGAAGCTTTCTTT. It is translated as CASSFVPGRRTEAFF.

This clone came up once. The gene calls are TRBV6-5 and TRBJ2-3; no reliable D call. The germline V and J ends were trimmed by 0 bases and 0 bases, with 7 bases remaining between them. Germline values: CDR1 MNHEY, CDR2 SVGAGI. This CDR3 has 15 amino acids. For the CDR3, the DNA is TGTGCCAGCAGTTACTCGTTAGTTAGCACAGATACGCAGTATTTT. It translates to CASSYSLVSTDTQYF.

CDR3 nucleotides: TGTGCCAGCAGTAGGACGGGTTACAATGAGCAGTTCTTC. Protein product: CASSRTGYNEQFF. The J gene is TRBJ2-1, the V gene TRBV6-6, with D unresolved. The CDR3 length is 13 residues. Germline lookup yields CDR1 MNHNY and CDR2 SVGAGI (reference sequence). V was trimmed by 5 bases and J by 4 bases, leaving 9 bases between them.

This chain links TRBV6-6 with TRBJ2-1, with TRBD1 matching 10 bases. The ends lost 6 bases at V and 9 bases at J; junction bases unmatched: 8. Germline V gene sequence: CDR1 MNHNY, CDR2 SVGAGI (reference sequence). The CDR3 length is 14 residues. The CDR3 region is CASSRGQGGSEQFF. For the CDR3, the DNA is TGTGCCAGCAGCCGAGGACAGGGGGGCAGTGAGCAGTTCTTC.

V gene TRBV6-5 combines with J gene TRBJ1-2; unclear D gene. The CDR3 has 11 amino acids. Germline V gene lookup returns CDR1 MNHEY and CDR2 SVGAGI. Trimming took off 4 bases at V and 4 bases at J, with 4 bases between the two ends. The CDR3 reads CASSSGYGYTF. CDR3 nucleotide sequence: TGTGCCAGCAGTTCGGGCTATGGCTACACCTTC.

The genes are TRBV6-6 and TRBJ2-7; D might be TRBD2 (5 bases). Trimming removed 5 bases from V and 1 base from J, with 12 bases in between. CDR3 length equals 14 residues. Germline lookup yields CDR1 MNHNY and CDR2 SVGAGI (reference sequence). The CDR3 here is CASSDGGYSYEQYF. DNA of the CDR3: TGTGCCAGCAGTGATGGCGGGTATTCCTACGAGCAGTACTTC.

The chain carries TRBV5-6 and TRBJ1-5; D call uncertain. The germline V and J ends were trimmed by 2 bases and 4 bases, with 7 bases remaining between them. Germline V gene data show CDR1 as SGHDT and CDR2 as YYEEEE. The CDR3 is 13 residues long. The CDR3 nucleotides are TGTGCCAGCAGCTTAATGGAGAATCAGCCCCAGCATTTT. Its protein is CASSLMENQPQHF.

This chain connects TRBV27 to TRBJ2-3, with a possible D match to TRBD1 (6 bases). The germline V and J ends were trimmed by 2 bases and 3 bases, with 12 bases remaining between them. This CDR3 comprises 15 residues. Germline CDR1 reads MNHEY; CDR2 reads SMNVEV (reference sequence). The chain's CDR3 is CASSLVGQGTDTQYF. For the CDR3, the DNA is TGTGCCAGCAGTTTAGTAGGGCAGGGGACAGATACGCAGTATTTT.

Regarding this clone: Possible read error: a much larger clone is one base away. The rearrangement joins TRBV9 to TRBJ2-3; no definite D call. This CDR3 comprises 13 residues. The V gene lost 4 bases and the J gene lost 1 base, with 7 bases spanning the gap. Germline V CDR1 and CDR2: SGDLS, YYNGEE. The CDR3 loop reads CASSPGGTDTQYF. Written as DNA, the CDR3 is TGTGCCAGCAGCCCCGGTGGCACAGATACGCAGTATTTT.

V usage is TRBV7-9 and J usage is TRBJ2-7; 7 positions match TRBD2. CDR1 and CDR2 from the germline V gene are SEHNR and FQNEAQ (reference sequence). The CDR3 loop spans 12 amino acids. V shed 2 bases and J 9 bases; nucleotides not matched to a gene: 4. CDR3 protein: CASSLPGGMQYF. CDR3 nucleotides: TGTGCCAGCAGCTTACCGGGGGGAATGCAGTACTTC.